This note documents a single T cell receptor (beta chain) sequence. There is no known antigen for this receptor. Base qualities are missing; no much larger clone stands one base away. Including cysteine and phenylalanine, the CDR3 has 13 amino acids. Of all the DNA, just the CDR3 is kept, 39 bases in frame from base 1. The germline V gene yields MNHEY for CDR1 and SVGAGI for CDR2. V is shortened by 5 bases, J by 10 bases, and the region joining them spans 15 bases. The record originates from a study of shared clonotypes between healthy human individuals (dated by TCRdb to 2020 to 2021). Background on the whole study: Three men and a couple of women, aged 18 to 49 years, made up the cohort. Per donor, three plates each were used for CD4 naive and CD4 memory, two for CD8 naive, and one for CD8 memory. The study deeply sequenced blood TCR repertoires of five healthy adults to estimate repertoire size and the extent of clonotype sharing between individuals. To increase sequencing depth and limit assay-specific biases, different laboratories used diverse techniques to prepare libraries and sequence TCR repertoires. Per donor, leukapheresis produced somewhere between about 0.8 and 9 billion PBMCs. The paper's findings and limits, for the study overall: Only blood was sampled, and tissue TCR repertoires likely differ from those in blood. Compared with non-shared clonotypes, clonotypes shared by all four sorted-subset donors had higher generation probabilities. Incomplete sequencing was indicated by rarefaction of sorted-subset datasets, despite the large sequencing depth. Naive subsets generally had larger estimated clonotype richness than memory subsets. Around 5.4% of naive CD4, 3.5% of naive CD8, approximately 2.2% of memory CD4, and more than 0.35% of memory CD8 clonotypes were shared across a few donors. The genetic and exposure-history diversity represented was limited by the small number of donors. Pairwise subsampling indicated that sequencing depth was expected to affect the degree of clonotype sharing among donors.

The donors were healthy, HIV-negative adults with no recently reported acute infections or vaccinations. Every donor was a Caucasian adult living in Nashville, Tennessee, USA. CD4+ T cells were enriched through magnetic negative selection, after which naive cells were positively selected on CD45RA and the remaining negative fraction served as the memory subset. Blood was obtained by leukapheresis, after which PBMCs were separated by Ficoll-Histopaque density gradient centrifugation and cryopreserved in liquid nitrogen vapor phase. Analytical flow cytometry was used to check the purity and quantity of each magnetically sorted T cell population. Each sorted fraction had its genomic DNA isolated and then quantified by UV absorbance on a Nanodrop 2000c. Using the deep immunoSEQ assay, TCR CDR3 regions were amplified from genomic DNA by multiplex PCR. Genomic DNA extracted from each cell subset was distributed evenly over all wells of several immunoSEQ 96-well plates, and each plate served as one replicate. For sorted subsets, 200 ng of genomic DNA, equivalent to some 30,000 T cell genomes, went into each replicate PCR. The purified libraries were quantified using a Qubit 3.0 fluorometer, sized with a Bioanalyzer 2100, and then quantified again using the KAPA Library Quantification kit. Each immunoSEQ 96-well plate was sequenced on its own single-read 150-cycle Illumina NextSeq 550 flow cell. From the authors' description of their analysis: Because the immunoSEQ output included only junctional sequences and no quality scores, the filtering could not be the same as the filtering used for full-length reads. Sequences were annotated with PyIR, a Python wrapper for IgBLAST v1.9, and V/J genes and CDR3 were assigned using IMGT germline references. Any read was removed if the V/J assignment was weak (E-value above 1e-6), the CDR3 was missing, or the read contained stop codons, out-of-frame junctions, or ambiguous translated residues. V3J clonotypes were defined by identical inferred V gene, J gene, and CDR3 amino acid sequence. The percentage overlap between two repertoires was calculated by dividing the number of shared unique clonotypes by the size of the smaller repertoire. Repertoire richness was assessed with RTK rarefaction, the Chao1 estimator, and Recon v2.1 estimates of unobserved clonotypes. For all TCRbeta clonotypes obtained by the gDNA method from several donors, generation probabilities were computed with OLGA. TCRdb re-hosts the immuneACCESS table, in-frame sequences only. Its copies lack some clones; in the studies checked, an unresolved V gene accounts for under half of them, and the cause for the rest is not known. The V and J calls and the clone size are those of that table, but D and trimming were determined from the DNA. For this sample the table gives nearly 1 million clones, of which around three quarters were detected only once. The ten top clones hold over 1.3% of the sample.

Source material: memory CD4+ T cells sorted from blood. The sample's cell subset or site label is to be understood as: CD45RA-negative fraction. The sequence derives from a man between 18 and 29 years old in good health. The chain is encoded by TRBV6-5 joined to TRBJ2-4; possibly the D gene is TRBD2, per 6 matching bases. The CDR3 protein is CASSTPGDGIQYF. The nucleotides read TGTGCCAGCAGTACCCCGGGGGATGGAATTCAGTACTTC.